The source of this T cell receptor beta chain is a study of blood T cells in healthy people across ages (dated by TCRdb to 2014 to 2015). Regarding the complete study: In model experiments, template switching captured about one uniquely barcoded TCR beta cDNA molecule for every two T cells. Donors of different ages were randomly distributed across sequencing lanes to avoid experimental bias. Age-related changes in TCR beta repertoire diversity were measured in the study by deep sequencing normalized with unique cDNA molecular identifiers. The study analyzed two additional independent replicas of 1 million unique cDNA reads from the same blood draw for two donors, one aged 18 to 30 and one aged 80 or older. Donors were grouped into four age groups: young (average approximately 15 years), middle-aged (under 40), aged (roughly 67) and long-lived (around 80).

Of note for this clonotype: The antigen it binds to is not known. Per-base quality was not reported, and no clone a single base away is much larger than it.

Receptors were amplified or captured by 5' RACE. Sequencing instrument: Illumina HiSeq 2500. A second about 7 to 12 cycle PCR used a sample-barcoded 5' primer and a J-beta primer mix. A unique molecular identifier was introduced onto each TCR beta cDNA molecule by a template-switch 5' adaptor carrying 12 random nucleotides. Each sample yielded at least 3 million CDR3-containing paired-end reads. All of the RNA was converted into first-strand cDNA using the Mint cDNA synthesis kit, with a TRBC-specific oligonucleotide serving as the primer. All cDNA was treated with uracil-DNA glycosylase and then went through a first 18-cycle PCR with the universal primers M1SS and BC2_uni_R. As for the authors' bioinformatics: For normalization, 1 million high-quality reads were randomly selected from each sample, with every read carrying a distinct molecular identifier. Reads sharing molecular identifiers were discarded rather than binned into consensus sequences. MiTCR, run with a Q25 quality threshold and the strictest error-elimination algorithm, handled CDR3 identification, clonotype clustering and error correction. A nonparametric unseen species model with Euler transformation was used to estimate lower-bound total TCR beta diversity. TCRdb's own reprocessing of the public reads used fastp at Q25 and MiXCR and kept productive beta chains. Duplicate CDR3 protein sequences are folded into a single record with the most common DNA and genes. In this record, the V and J calls reflect TCRdb's handling and not the investigators' own analysis. In this sample the table shows 450,000 to 700,000 distinct CDR3 sequences, 27% of which occur a single time. The ten largest clones take up about 18% of the sample.

The germline V gene yields SQVTM for CDR1 and ANQGSEA for CDR2. Trimming at the junction amounts to 8 bases on V and 11 bases on J, and the germline ends lie 15 bases apart. The CDR3 numbers 10 residues from cysteine through phenylalanine. Only the CDR3 DNA is retained, 30 bases long and in frame from the first base. Systemically healthy Caucasian individuals from Russia, some 38 in total and aged roughly 6 to 100 years, were included as donors. Each donor gave about 11 milliliters of peripheral blood, drawn into EDTA-treated Vacutainer tubes. Ficoll-Paque density-gradient centrifugation was used to isolate PBMCs, with at least 6 million per sample. Total RNA was extracted from PBMCs with Trizol reagent, with at least 5.5 micrograms obtained per sample. For every donor, flow cytometry on a PBMC aliquot measured the percentage of naive CD45RAhigh/CD27high T cells. The paper as a whole reports these results and caveats: Compared with the aged group, the long-lived group had more naive CD4+ T cells, fewer expanded clones and increased TCR diversity, suggesting age selection. Since profiling was done on bulk unsorted PBMCs, naive and antigen-experienced compartments could not be conclusively compared. Estimates of total diversity based on one million sequenced T cells were considered lower bounds and underestimates. As age increased, observed TCR beta diversity per million T cells dropped in a roughly linear way, and a significant reduction was already evident by age roughly 36. Because donor CMV infection status was unknown, age-related changes in expanded clonotypes were potentially confounded. There was a strong correlation between observed TCR beta diversity and the percentage of naive T cells measured by flow cytometry.

The chain couples TRBV29-1 to TRBJ1-1; a confident D gene designation cannot be given. The source is a woman aged 70 to 79 in good health. The material sequenced was blood. CDR3 sequence: CSQGGYEAFF. The DNA sequence follows: TGCAGCCAAGGAGGGTACGAGGCTTTCTTT.